This TCR beta chain emerged from a study of cytomegalovirus exposure and HLA in healthy donors. The method was immunoSEQ multiplex PCR; TCRdb's version includes in-frame clones alone and lacks a portion of them. The sample yields about 130,000 clones, approximately 90% seen once. On this clone itself: Its antigen is not known.

The CDR3 totals 16 residues. Germline-derived CDR1 and CDR2 are MNHEY and SMNVEV (reference sequence). V was clipped by 3 bases and J by 4 bases; unmatched bases: 5. The donors belonged to the approximately 120-subject validation cohort, separate from the 666-subject first cohort. The study, taken as a whole, reports: It was found in a later analysis that first-cohort TCR clusters tended to co-occur in the 130 or so validation repertoires. Cytomegalovirus status, reportedly, was diagnosed with high specificity and sensitivity by the classifier. Overall, under 200 TCR beta chains were annotated as cytomegalovirus-associated.

The receptor was derived from a woman under 40 in good health and CMV-seropositive. The sample consisted of PBMCs. V is TRBV27 and J is TRBJ2-4, with 11 bases aligning to TRBD2. CDR3 coding DNA: TGTGCCAGCAGTTTTCTAGCGGGGGGTACTAAAAACATTCAGTACTTC. Its translation is CASSFLAGGTKNIQYF.